This T cell receptor (beta chain) is from a study of cytomegalovirus exposure and HLA in healthy donors. Findings and caveats of the study: In vitro experiments confirmed that three CMV-associated chains were specific for CMV antigens. Most TCR sequences were uncommon, yet certain public TCRs appeared in many donors. Sequences of the TCR beta chain were said to predict the HLA-A and HLA-B alleles of most subjects accurately.

This clone appeared a single time. No antigen is known for it. Researchers ran the PCR with 60 Vbeta and 13 Jbeta primers. Under the authors' procedure: Among the unique TCR beta chains that a later analysis counted, around 82 million in all, 10 million to 14 million were shared. Some clones are missing from TCRdb's copy, which holds only in-frame ones; the method was immunoSEQ multiplex PCR. That table gives V, J and clone size, and the DNA gave D and trimming. The table has over 100,000 clones, 70% to 80% seen once. V lost 3 bases and J lost 3, with 25 bases in between. The CDR3 runs 18 residues. The chain employs TRBV5-3 and TRBJ2-7; maybe TRBD1 (5 bases). TRBV5-3 is designated an ORF whose function remains uncertain. This receptor was taken from a female donor in good health and CMV-seropositive. The sample was PBMCs. The CDR3 sequence is CARSSFGCVQVYYYEQYF. The CDR3 bases are TGTGCCAGAAGCTCTTTCGGTTGCGTACAGGTCTATTACTACGAGCAGTACTTC.